The clone carrying this T cell receptor (beta chain) was counted between two and nine times. Antigen: not known. Expressed TCRB transcripts were sequenced, since all the RNA that had been isolated was reverse transcribed. Some clones are missing from TCRdb's copy, which holds only in-frame ones; the method was immunoSEQ multiplex PCR. The data hold 250,000 to 400,000 clones, with approximately 15% observed a single time. The source of the sample is a study of beta chain features in type 1 diabetes. Looking at the study overall: Age, gender and cell yields were alike across patients and healthy donors. Overall study findings and caveats: The naive, central memory and Treg TCRB repertoires showed an apparent similarity that was greater among patients than among healthy donors. Type 1 diabetes patients showed a moderate but significant shortening of TCRB CDR3s in all four CD4+ subsets.

Stem cell-like memory, regulatory, central memory and naive CD4+ cells were sorted via CD45RO/CCR7/CD25/CD127/CD95/CD27. Germline loops: CDR1 SGDLS, CDR2 YYNGEE. The junction had 5 bases not matched to a gene; V was cut back by 4 bases and J by 3 bases. This CDR3 has 15 amino acids. The chain combines TRBV9 with TRBJ2-7; 12 positions match TRBD2. The sequence came from a man younger than 45 in good health. The sequenced sample was central memory CD4+ T cells from blood. The CDR3 here is CASSPRGLAGYEQYF. The CDR3 DNA follows: TGTGCCAGCAGCCCAAGGGGACTAGCGGGCTACGAGCAGTACTTC.